This T cell receptor (beta chain) originates from a study of vaccination and CD4 T cells after COVID-19. About the study: Samples taken post-COVID came a median 101 days after diagnosis, ranging from 35 to 161.

As for treatment: approximately nine-day PBMC culture with coronavirus spike peptide pools or control peptides (ViraFEST assay). CDR3 length: 16 residues. Remarks on this clonotype: Its cognate antigen is unknown.

With the Oncomine TCR Beta short-read assay, DNA from cultured CD4+ T cells was sequenced. Someone extracted genomic DNA from cultured CD4+ T cells. TCRdb re-called the PCR reads through MiXCR, storing one row per CDR3 protein. The table shows some 18,000 distinct CDR3 sequences, with approximately 78% occurring only once. The chain has TRBV21-1 and TRBJ1-3. TRBV21-1 is reported as a pseudogene. Source: CD4+ T cells from blood, cultured in vitro, taken after SARS-CoV-2 vaccination. The origin of this receptor is a human donor who received a COVID-19 vaccine. This CDR3 reads CASSKESPEPVNTIYF. CDR3 in DNA: TGTGCCAGCAGCAAAGAGAGTCCTGAACCTGTAAACACCATATATTTT.